The 18 T cell receptor beta chains below were found in one sample sequenced in a study of shared clonotypes between healthy human individuals. TCRdb's copy holds only in-frame clones and misses some; the assay was immunoSEQ multiplex PCR. Found here are around 700,000 clones, around two thirds of them singletons; the top ten hold approximately 1.8%. Sample: memory CD4+ T cells sorted from blood. The subset: CD45RA-negative fraction. These receptor sequences come from a woman in her twenties or thirties in good health.

The chain joins TRBV5-5 to TRBJ2-2; tentative D call: TRBD1 (5 bases). The CDR3 runs 15 residues. Trimming left V 0 bases short and J 6 bases short, with 12 bases between. From germline, CDR1 is SGHKS and CDR2 YYEKEE (reference sequence). The CDR3 is CASSLAPRAAGELFF. CDR3 nucleotide sequence: TGTGCCAGCAGCTTGGCCCCCAGGGCTGCCGGGGAGCTGTTTTTT.

The chain carries TRBV28 and TRBJ2-7; 13 positions agree with TRBD2. Germline V gene data show CDR1 as MDHEN and CDR2 as SYDVKM. Unmatched junction bases numbered 19, after V lost 8 bases and J lost 0 bases. The length of the CDR3 is 20 residues. The CDR3 loop reads CASSRWVGLAGVISSYEQYF. The CDR3 DNA is TGTGCCAGCTCACGATGGGTCGGACTAGCGGGGGTGATTAGCTCCTACGAGCAGTACTTC.

The chain is built from TRBV28 and TRBJ2-7; D gene uncertain. Germline V gene data show CDR1 as MDHEN and CDR2 as SYDVKM. V gave up 2 bases and J gave up 3 bases, with 14 bases separating them. The CDR3 loop spans 15 amino acids. The CDR3 loop reads CASSLPAPNLYEQYF. In DNA form, the CDR3 reads TGTGCCAGCAGTTTACCAGCCCCGAACCTCTACGAGCAGTACTTC.

This clone occurred many times. The J gene is TRBJ2-3, the V gene TRBV27; D tentatively reads TRBD1 or TRBD2 (5 bases each). There are 16 residues in the CDR3. The V gene lost 4 bases and the J gene lost 0 bases, with 14 bases spanning the gap. Germline CDR1 MNHEY, CDR2 SMNVEV (reference sequence). DNA for the CDR3: TGTGCCAGCAGTTACTCCCGGGACGGCAGCACAGATACGCAGTATTTT. Translating gives CASSYSRDGSTDTQYF.

This clone was counted between two and nine times. The CDR3 DNA reads as TGTGCCAGCAGCCGGGCGGTAGGTGGGGCCGAGCAGTACTTC. As protein: CASSRAVGGAEQYF. The chain joins TRBV5-5 to TRBJ2-7, with D possibly TRBD1 on 5 matching bases. Germline-derived CDR1 and CDR2 are SGHKS and YYEKEE (reference sequence). V was cut by 4 bases and J by 6 bases, with 17 bases left in between. CDR3 size: 14 residues.

This clone was found many times. The rearrangement joins TRBV30 to TRBJ2-7; 8 nucleotides line up with TRBD2. V lost 0 bases, J lost 2 bases, and 9 bases stayed unmatched. Germline assignment: CDR1 GTSNPN and CDR2 SVGIG (reference sequence). The CDR3 totals 16 residues. This CDR3 is CAWSVSSSGSTYEQYF. The CDR3 nucleotides are TGTGCCTGGAGTGTATCCTCGAGCGGGAGCACCTACGAGCAGTACTTC.

The J gene is TRBJ2-2, the V gene TRBV19; TRBD1 agrees at 7 bases. CDR3 length: 16 residues. Germline V gene sequence: CDR1 LNHDA, CDR2 SQIVND (reference sequence). J gave up 7 bases and V 7 bases, and 15 bases lay outside the gene matches. The CDR3 is CASKEPGQTFVGELFF. The CDR3 DNA sequence: TGTGCCAGTAAAGAGCCGGGACAGACATTCGTCGGGGAGCTGTTTTTT. Together with reference TRBV19 and TRBJ2-2, the CDR3 gives the full variable domain: DGGITQSPKYLFRKEGQNVTLSCEQNLNHDAMYWYRQDPGQGLRLIYYSQIVNDFQKGDIAEGYSVSREKKESFPLTVTSAQKNPTAFYLCASKEPGQTFVGELFFGEGSRLTVL.

V and J are TRBV19 and TRBJ1-1, with a tentative D call TRBD1 (6 bases). The CDR3 runs 16 residues. From germline, CDR1 is LNHDA and CDR2 SQIVND (reference sequence). The V gene lost 6 bases and the J gene lost 6 bases, with 23 bases spanning the gap. This chain's CDR3 is CASSWGAGGARPEAFF. The CDR3, as DNA: TGTGCCAGTAGCTGGGGAGCGGGGGGCGCGAGGCCTGAAGCTTTCTTT.

The CDR3 reads CASSLLLAGGSYEQYF. Written as DNA, the CDR3 is TGTGCCAGCAGCTTGTTACTAGCGGGAGGATCCTACGAGCAGTACTTC. The chain couples TRBV11-2 to TRBJ2-7, with 12 bases aligning to TRBD2. The CDR3 extends over 16 amino acids. Germline CDR1 reads SGHAT; CDR2 reads FQNNGV. The V and J ends lost 3 bases and 1 base, in that order; junction bases with no gene match: 4.

This clone showed up just once. The genes are TRBV5-1 and TRBJ1-1, with D possibly being TRBD1 (5 bases). Per the germline V gene, CDR1 is SGHRS and CDR2 is YFSETQ. Trimming shortened V by 6 bases and J by 3 bases, and 12 bases separated the two germline ends. CDR3 size: 13 residues. The CDR3 DNA follows: TGCGCCAGCAAGAAGGGACCGGACACTGAAGCTTTCTTT. As protein: CASKKGPDTEAFF. Full variable domain (remainder filled in from reference TRBV5-1 and TRBJ1-1): KAGVTQTPRYLIKTRGQQVTLSCSPISGHRSVSWYQQTPGQGLQFLFEYFSETQRNKGNFPGRFSGRQFSNSRSEMNVSTLELGDSALYLCASKKGPDTEAFFGQGTRLTVV.

The chain carries TRBV4-1 and TRBJ1-3; tentative D call: TRBD1 (6 bases). Germline V lookup: CDR1 MGHRA, CDR2 YSYEKL. The CDR3 spans 16 residues. With 5 bases removed from V and 0 bases from J, the gap between germline ends came to 14 bases. CDR3 bases: TGCGCCAGCAGCTTCCGACAGGCCGACTCTGGAAACACCATATATTTT. This translates into CASSFRQADSGNTIYF.

V gene TRBV6-4 combines with J gene TRBJ2-7; D may be TRBD2 (5 bases). This CDR3 spans 12 amino acids. Trimming took off 11 bases at V and 5 bases at J, with 16 bases between the two ends. Germline V gives CDR1 MRHNA, CDR2 SNTAGT. This CDR3 is CAPLMRRDEQYF. CDR3 nucleotide sequence: TGTGCCCCACTCATGAGGCGGGACGAGCAGTACTTC.

In this sample, this clone turned up once. J is TRBJ2-7 and V is TRBV2, with TRBD2 matching over 9 bases. Germline CDR1 reads SNHLY; CDR2 reads FYNNEI. The length of the CDR3 is 14 residues. V lost 5 bases, J lost 6 bases, and 8 bases stayed unmatched. In DNA form, the CDR3 reads TGTGCCAGCAGTAAGAGACTAGCGGAGAGCGAGCAGTACTTC. Its translation is CASSKRLAESEQYF.

The chain joins TRBV11-2 to TRBJ1-2; 8 bases align to TRBD1. The V gene end was trimmed by 2 bases and the J gene end by 8 bases; junction bases not matched to a gene: 4. Germline CDR1 and CDR2: SGHAT and FQNNGV. This CDR3 is built from 13 residues. CDR3 DNA sequence: TGTGCCAGCAGCTTACTGGACAGGGCAGGCTACACCTTC. Translation gives CASSLLDRAGYTF.

The J gene is TRBJ1-5, the V gene TRBV2; D gene ambiguous. This CDR3 is built from 14 residues. Germline assignment: CDR1 SNHLY and CDR2 FYNNEI. The ends were cut back, 5 bases at V and 3 bases at J, with 11 bases in the middle. CDR3 protein: CASSLMPINQPQHF. The CDR3 DNA reads TGTGCCAGCAGTTTAATGCCTATCAATCAGCCCCAGCATTTT.

This rearrangement joins TRBV28 to TRBJ1-4; 7 bases align to TRBD1. Per germline, CDR1 MDHEN and CDR2 SYDVKM. The J segment lost 4 bases and the V segment lost 8 bases, leaving 10 bases of the junction unmatched. CDR3 length: 15 amino acids. CDR3: CASSRDRSYNEKLFF. For the CDR3, the DNA is TGTGCCAGCTCACGGGACAGAAGTTATAATGAAAAACTGTTTTTT.

The chain joins TRBV14 to TRBJ1-2, with unresolved D. Trimming left V 1 base short and J 7 bases short, with 10 bases between. The CDR3 totals 13 residues. CDR1 is SGHDN and CDR2 is FVKESK in the germline V gene. CDR3 coding DNA: TGTGCCAGCAGCCAAGTGAGAGGGCTTGGCTACACCTTC. Residues: CASSQVRGLGYTF.

The V and J genes are TRBV18 and TRBJ2-7; D is possibly TRBD1 (6 bases). The CDR3 is 14 amino acids. V was trimmed by 6 bases and J by 3 bases, leaving 15 bases between them. The V gene's germline CDR1 is KGHSH and CDR2 LQKENI. For the CDR3, the DNA is TGTGCCAGCTCTCAGCTCAGGGGTCTCTACGAGCAGTACTTC. This codes for CASSQLRGLYEQYF.